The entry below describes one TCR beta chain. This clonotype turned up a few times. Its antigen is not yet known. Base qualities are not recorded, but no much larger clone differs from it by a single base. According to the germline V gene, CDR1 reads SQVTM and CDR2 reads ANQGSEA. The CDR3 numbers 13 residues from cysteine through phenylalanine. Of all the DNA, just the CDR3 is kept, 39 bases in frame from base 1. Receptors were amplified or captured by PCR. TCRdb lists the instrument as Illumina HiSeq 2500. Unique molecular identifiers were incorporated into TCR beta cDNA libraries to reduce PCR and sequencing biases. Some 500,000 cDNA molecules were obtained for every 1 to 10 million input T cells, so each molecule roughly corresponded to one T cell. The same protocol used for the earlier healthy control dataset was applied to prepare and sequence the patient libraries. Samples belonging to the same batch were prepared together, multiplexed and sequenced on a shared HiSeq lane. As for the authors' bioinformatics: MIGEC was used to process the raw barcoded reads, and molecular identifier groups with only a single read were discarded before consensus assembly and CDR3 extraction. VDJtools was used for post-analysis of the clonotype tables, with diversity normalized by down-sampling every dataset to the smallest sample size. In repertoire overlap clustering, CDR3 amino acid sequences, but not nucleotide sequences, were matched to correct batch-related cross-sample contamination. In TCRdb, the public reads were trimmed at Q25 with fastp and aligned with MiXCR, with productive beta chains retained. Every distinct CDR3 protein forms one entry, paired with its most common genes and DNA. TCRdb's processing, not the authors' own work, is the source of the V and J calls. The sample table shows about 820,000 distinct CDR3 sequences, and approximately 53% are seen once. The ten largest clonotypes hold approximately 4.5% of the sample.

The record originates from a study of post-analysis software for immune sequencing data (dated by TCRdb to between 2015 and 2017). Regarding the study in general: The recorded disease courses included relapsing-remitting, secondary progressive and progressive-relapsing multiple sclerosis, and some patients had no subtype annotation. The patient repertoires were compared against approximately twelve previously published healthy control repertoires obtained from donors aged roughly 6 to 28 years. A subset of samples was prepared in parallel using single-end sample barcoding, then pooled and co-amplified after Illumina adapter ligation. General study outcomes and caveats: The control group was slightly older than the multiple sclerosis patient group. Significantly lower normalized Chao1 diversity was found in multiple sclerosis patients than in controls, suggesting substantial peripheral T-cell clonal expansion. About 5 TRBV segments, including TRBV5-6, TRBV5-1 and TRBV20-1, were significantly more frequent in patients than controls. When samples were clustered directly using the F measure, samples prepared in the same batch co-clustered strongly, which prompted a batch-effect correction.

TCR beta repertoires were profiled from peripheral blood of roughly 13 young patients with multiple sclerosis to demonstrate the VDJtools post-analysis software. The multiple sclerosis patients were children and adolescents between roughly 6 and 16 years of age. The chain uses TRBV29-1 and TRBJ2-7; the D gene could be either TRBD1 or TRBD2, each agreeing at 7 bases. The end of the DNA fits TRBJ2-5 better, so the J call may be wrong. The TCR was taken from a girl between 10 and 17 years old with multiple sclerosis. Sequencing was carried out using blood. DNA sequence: TGCAGCTCGCAGGGGGGGCGCAGGGAGACCCAGTACTTC. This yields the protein CSSQGGRRETQYF.